A single sample gave rise to the 14 T cell receptor beta chains below, sequenced in a study of metastatic and nonmetastatic thyroid tumors. With MiXCR, TCRdb called clones anew from the PCR reads. The data show roughly 15,000 clones, around 25% seen once. Patients had received no treatment of any kind before thyroid surgery. The sequencing sample was made of tumor tissue. The origin of the receptors is a female donor with papillary thyroid cancer or a benign thyroid nodule (not recorded which). Some clones in this sample may be carry-over from other donors' samples.

The chain recombines TRBV20-1 with TRBJ2-7, with 9 bases matching TRBD2. CDR3 length: 14 amino acids. V trimming: 4 bases; J trimming: 2 bases; junction bases outside the gene matches: 6. The germline V gene encodes CDR1 DFQATT and CDR2 SNEGSKA (reference sequence). CDR3 residues: CSATGTSIAYEQYF. DNA for the CDR3: TGCAGTGCTACCGGGACTAGCATAGCCTACGAGCAGTACTTC.

This clone was recorded at least ten times. This rearrangement joins TRBV20-1 to TRBJ2-2, with 8 bases lining up with TRBD2. The V segment lost 0 bases and the J segment 1 base; nucleotides outside the gene matches: 7. The CDR3 covers 17 residues. Germline CDR1 reads DFQATT; CDR2 reads SNEGSKA (reference sequence). The CDR3 is CSARELAGPENTGELFF. CDR3 sequence (DNA): TGCAGTGCTAGAGAGTTAGCGGGACCCGAGAACACCGGGGAGCTGTTTTTT.

Relative to its sample, this clone is medium-sized. The genes are TRBV6-1 and TRBJ2-3, with D possibly matching TRBD1 (6 bases). Germline values: CDR1 MNHNS, CDR2 SASEGT. The V gene lost 0 bases and the J gene lost 1 base, with 8 bases spanning the gap. This CDR3 comprises 15 residues. The CDR3: CASSEAAGGTDTQYF. CDR3 bases: TGTGCCAGCAGTGAAGCGGCAGGGGGCACAGATACGCAGTATTTT.

The V call is TRBV5-1, the J call TRBJ2-2, with 8 bases aligning to TRBD2. V lost 5 bases and J lost 3; bases outside the gene matches: 6. CDR1 SGHRS and CDR2 YFSETQ come from the germline V gene. CDR3 length: 15 residues. The CDR3 loop reads CASSPGGFDTGELFF. For the CDR3, the DNA is TGCGCCAGCAGTCCGGGGGGGTTCGACACCGGGGAGCTGTTTTTT.

The V and J genes are TRBV19 and TRBJ1-4; D possibly corresponds to TRBD1 (5 bases). V was trimmed by 4 bases and J by 7 bases, leaving 13 bases between them. Germline-derived CDR1 and CDR2 are LNHDA and SQIVND (reference sequence). The CDR3 is 14 residues long. The CDR3 coding sequence is TGTGCCAGTAGTACGGGACGATTCGGTGAAAAACTGTTTTTT. This translates into CASSTGRFGEKLFF.

J is TRBJ2-1 and V is TRBV11-3; D ambiguous. Germline values: CDR1 SGHNT, CDR2 YENEEA. Deletions cut 5 bases from V and 9 bases from J, with 14 bases between. The CDR3 sequence is 13 residues long. The CDR3 region has the DNA TGTGCCAGCAGCCATGAACTTGGAACTGAGCAGTTCTTC. This gives the protein CASSHELGTEQFF.

This clone was seen a few times. A single base separates this from a much larger clone, so it may be a read error. This chain connects TRBV7-2 to TRBJ2-3; a weak D match, TRBD1 (6 bases). This CDR3 is built from 12 residues. The V gene's germline CDR1 is SGHTA and CDR2 FQGNSA. CDR3 sequence: CASISSGTMIDF. The CDR3 region has the DNA TGTGCCAGCATCTCATCCGGGACAATGATAGATTTT.

This clone was observed many times. This chain joins TRBV11-1 and TRBJ1-3; TRBD1 matches 8 bases. The CDR3 runs to 16 residues. With V trimmed by 5 bases and J by 0 bases, 6 bases remained unmatched. From germline, CDR1 is SGHAT and CDR2 FQDESV (reference sequence). The DNA of the CDR3 is TGTGCCAGCAGCGCCCGGGACAGGCCCTCTGGAAACACCATATATTTT. Protein sequence: CASSARDRPSGNTIYF.

This clone occurred many times. J is TRBJ2-1 and V is TRBV30, with D unresolved. The CDR3 contains 14 residues. V was shortened by 2 bases and J by 6 bases, with 14 bases between the two germline ends. Germline V gene lookup returns CDR1 GTSNPN and CDR2 SVGIG (reference sequence). CDR3 sequence (DNA): TGTGCCTGGAGTTATCGAGCTCCCCCCAATGAGCAGTTCTTC. Protein product: CAWSYRAPPNEQFF.

This clone showed up just a few times. A much larger clone differs by one base, so this may be a read error. This chain joins TRBV7-8 and TRBJ1-1; unclear D gene. Germline V gives CDR1 SGHVS, CDR2 FQNEAQ. The CDR3 totals 14 residues. CDR3 amino acids: CASSFNSQNTGAFF. Written as DNA, the CDR3 is TGTGCCAGCAGCTTCAACAGTCAGAACACTGGAGCTTTCTTT.

The chain uses TRBV6-7 and TRBJ2-7; the match to TRBD1 covers 7 bases. TRBV6-7 is an ORF; its function is uncertain. This CDR3 comprises 15 residues. After removal of 2 bases from V and 5 bases from J, the junction contained 9 bases not matched to a gene. CDR3 sequence: CASSYTGTDFDEQYF. The CDR3, as DNA: TGTGCCAGCAGTTACACCGGGACAGATTTCGACGAGCAGTACTTC.

By proportion, this clone is medium-sized. In nucleotides, the CDR3 is TGTGCCAGCAGGCCCCAGGGGGCAAATCAGCCCCAGCATTTT. Amino acid sequence: CASRPQGANQPQHF. The V and J genes are TRBV6-1 and TRBJ1-5, with TRBD1 matching 8 bases. With V trimmed by 6 bases and J by 4 bases, 5 bases remained unmatched. The CDR3 is 14 residues long. Looked up from germline, CDR1 is MNHNS and CDR2 is SASEGT.

V gene TRBV5-1 combines with J gene TRBJ1-1; D unclear. CDR1 is SGHRS and CDR2 is YFSETQ in the germline V gene. The CDR3 consists of 15 residues. V was cut by 0 bases and J by 1 base, with 10 bases left in between. CDR3 in DNA: TGCGCCAGCAGCTTGGCTTCCGGCCCGAACACTGAAGCTTTCTTT. Translation: CASSLASGPNTEAFF.

Many counts were recorded for this clone. The J gene is TRBJ1-2, the V gene TRBV29-1; TRBD1 might be the D (5 bases). Trimming pared 4 bases from V and 4 bases from J, leaving 16 bases between. Germline V lookup: CDR1 SQVTM, CDR2 ANQGSEA. This CDR3 comprises 14 residues. CDR3 residues: CSVAGPGRAYGYTF. Written as DNA, the CDR3 is TGCAGCGTTGCGGGACCAGGGAGGGCCTATGGCTACACCTTC.